A selection of T cell receptor beta chains follows, all from one sample in a study of T cell repertoires in cytomegalovirus infection. TCRdb redid the calling of the reads with MiXCR, one entry per CDR3 protein. The sample shows about half a million distinct CDR3 sequences, roughly a third of them seen only once. These receptors have no known antigen. The specimen comprised cultured PBMCs, sampled from culture after CMV antigen stimulation. These receptors came from a human donor in good health (CMV status not recorded). Some clones in this sample may be carry-over from other donors' samples. Both conserved end residues are part of each CDR3. Fields, in order: D gene, clone size, V gene, J gene, CDR3 DNA, CDR3 protein. The D gene is left open where the match is weak. Only some rows state a clone size, as once, few, many or a class for expanded clones.

D gene: NA
clone size: many
V gene: TRBV7-2
J gene: TRBJ2-1
CDR3 DNA: TGTGCCAGCAGGGTTGAACCCGGTCTTAATGAGCAGTTCTTC
CDR3 protein: CASRVEPGLNEQFF

D gene: NA
clone size: few
V gene: TRBV4-1
J gene: TRBJ1-2
CDR3 DNA: TGCGCCAGCAGCCAAGAATACCCCGTTGGGACAACCTATGGCTACACCTTC
CDR3 protein: CASSQEYPVGTTYGYTF

D gene: TRBD1
clone size: NA
V gene: TRBV7-2
J gene: TRBJ1-4
CDR3 DNA: TGTGCCAGCAGCTTCCAGGGGGGAAATGAAAAACTGCTTTTT
CDR3 protein: CASSFQGGNEKLLF

D gene: NA
clone size: NA
V gene: TRBV5-1
J gene: TRBJ2-1
CDR3 DNA: TGCGCCAGCAGCCCGGAACGCAATGAGCAGTTCTTC
CDR3 protein: CASSPERNEQFF

D gene: NA
clone size: NA
V gene: TRBV15
J gene: TRBJ1-5
CDR3 DNA: TGTGCCACCAGCACCCGGACAGGCAATCAGCCCCAGCATTTT
CDR3 protein: CATSTRTGNQPQHF

D gene: NA
clone size: NA
V gene: TRBV6-5
J gene: TRBJ1-1
CDR3 DNA: TGTGCCAGCAGTTACTCTCCGGGAACTAGCACTGAAGCTTTCTTT
CDR3 protein: CASSYSPGTSTEAFF

D gene: NA
clone size: NA
V gene: TRBV28
J gene: TRBJ2-7
CDR3 DNA: TGTGCCAGCACTAACCTACCAGGGAATTACGAGCAGTACTTC
CDR3 protein: CASTNLPGNYEQYF

D gene: NA
clone size: few
V gene: TRBV12-3/TRBV12-4
J gene: TRBJ2-1
CDR3 DNA: TGTGCCAGCAGTTTAGGCGGGACGGACCATTACAATGAGCAGTTCTTC
CDR3 protein: CASSLGGTDHYNEQFF

D gene: TRBD1
clone size: NA
V gene: TRBV19
J gene: TRBJ2-2
CDR3 DNA: TGTGCCAGCCTCCCGGGACAGGCGAACACCGGGGAGCTGTTTTTT
CDR3 protein: CASLPGQANTGELFF

D gene: NA
clone size: few
V gene: TRBV27
J gene: TRBJ1-1
CDR3 DNA: TGTGCCAGCAGACCCCCGGGGGGCAGGAACACTGAAGCTTTCTTT
CDR3 protein: CASRPPGGRNTEAFF

D gene: NA
clone size: NA
V gene: TRBV7-6
J gene: TRBJ2-7
CDR3 DNA: TGTGCCAGCAGCCCCCAAGGGGGCGAGCAGTACTTC
CDR3 protein: CASSPQGGEQYF

D gene: NA
clone size: NA
V gene: TRBV7-9
J gene: TRBJ2-3
CDR3 DNA: TGTGCCAGCAGTAGCGGCTATCCTGGGGCAGATACGCAGTATTTT
CDR3 protein: CASSSGYPGADTQYF

D gene: NA
clone size: NA
V gene: TRBV28
J gene: TRBJ2-1
CDR3 DNA: TGTGCCAGCCGAGTTTTGGTCGAAGAAGGATTCAATGAGCAGTTCTTC
CDR3 protein: CASRVLVEEGFNEQFF

D gene: NA
clone size: NA
V gene: TRBV11-2
J gene: TRBJ1-4
CDR3 DNA: TGTGCCAGCAGCTTGGGGGGTCGTCACGAAGAAAAACTGTTTTTT
CDR3 protein: CASSLGGRHEEKLFF

D gene: TRBD2
clone size: NA
V gene: TRBV4-1
J gene: TRBJ2-2
CDR3 DNA: TGTGCCAGCAGCAGATATGGACTAGCGGGAGCAACCGGGGAGCTGTTTTTT
CDR3 protein: CASSRYGLAGATGELFF